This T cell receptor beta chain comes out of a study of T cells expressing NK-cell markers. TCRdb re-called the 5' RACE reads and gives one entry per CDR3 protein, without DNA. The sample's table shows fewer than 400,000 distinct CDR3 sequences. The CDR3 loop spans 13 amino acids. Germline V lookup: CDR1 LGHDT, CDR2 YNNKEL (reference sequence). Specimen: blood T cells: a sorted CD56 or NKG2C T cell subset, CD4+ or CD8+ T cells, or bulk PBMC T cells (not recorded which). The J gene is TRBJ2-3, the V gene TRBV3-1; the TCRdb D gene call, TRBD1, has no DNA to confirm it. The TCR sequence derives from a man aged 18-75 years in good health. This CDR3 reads CASSQRGSGVAYF.